This is a list of T cell receptor beta chains from one sample in a study of response to subunit inactivated influenza vaccine. TCRdb independently ran MiXCR on the RT-PCR reads; one entry per CDR3 protein. The repertoire holds 700,000 to 900,000 distinct CDR3 sequences, with around 20% as singletons. The specimen was PBMCs from blood, collected less than 6 days after vaccination. These receptor sequences come from a middle-aged man who received an inactivated influenza vaccine. The CDR3 runs from the conserved cysteine through the conserved F or W. Each record gives: J gene, V gene, CDR3 protein.

j_gene: TRBJ1-1; v_gene: TRBV7-9; CDR3aa: CASRTGMSTEAFF
j_gene: TRBJ2-7; v_gene: TRBV20-1; CDR3aa: CSADRDGLAGGEQYF
j_gene: TRBJ2-3; v_gene: TRBV11-2; CDR3aa: CASSIRGLRTDTQYF
j_gene: TRBJ2-7; v_gene: TRBV20-1; CDR3aa: CSATRAGADAYEQYF
j_gene: TRBJ1-1; v_gene: TRBV20-1; CDR3aa: CSANDRGGTEAFF
j_gene: TRBJ1-1; v_gene: TRBV12-3/TRBV12-4; CDR3aa: CASSLRGRYTEAFF
j_gene: TRBJ2-7; v_gene: TRBV7-6; CDR3aa: CASSLGRGYSYEQYF
j_gene: TRBJ2-1; v_gene: TRBV29-1; CDR3aa: CSVSGRPFGRGWGNEQFF
j_gene: TRBJ2-7; v_gene: TRBV4-1; CDR3aa: CASSQVRTGDSYEQYF
j_gene: TRBJ2-3; v_gene: TRBV12-3/TRBV12-4; CDR3aa: CASIVGAGGDTQYF
j_gene: TRBJ2-5; v_gene: TRBV5-1; CDR3aa: CASSLMGGQETQYF
j_gene: TRBJ2-5; v_gene: TRBV12-3/TRBV12-4; CDR3aa: CASSATAGGQETQYF
j_gene: TRBJ2-2; v_gene: TRBV18; CDR3aa: CASSPTQGSNTGELFF
j_gene: TRBJ1-6; v_gene: TRBV20-1; CDR3aa: CSARDHRQGNYSPLHF
j_gene: TRBJ1-5; v_gene: TRBV7-2; CDR3aa: CASSQQGGANQPQHF
j_gene: TRBJ2-1; v_gene: TRBV29-1; CDR3aa: CSVEGLAANEQFF
j_gene: TRBJ2-1; v_gene: TRBV24-1; CDR3aa: CATSEVSRVNEQFF
j_gene: TRBJ2-1; v_gene: TRBV20-1; CDR3aa: CSARATSGLTYNEQFF
j_gene: TRBJ2-1; v_gene: TRBV7-2; CDR3aa: CASSFRRNDNEQFF
j_gene: TRBJ2-3; v_gene: TRBV27; CDR3aa: CASIRDRVSDTQYF
j_gene: TRBJ2-7; v_gene: TRBV15; CDR3aa: CATSRAGREEQYF
j_gene: TRBJ1-1; v_gene: TRBV4-3; CDR3aa: CASSQVGRVTEAFF
j_gene: TRBJ2-7; v_gene: TRBV20-1; CDR3aa: CSAKRPDGYEQYF
j_gene: TRBJ2-5; v_gene: TRBV5-6; CDR3aa: CASELAGGYQETQYF
j_gene: TRBJ2-4; v_gene: TRBV6-2/TRBV6-3; CDR3aa: CASRPLQGKNIQYF
j_gene: TRBJ2-7; v_gene: TRBV4-3; CDR3aa: CASSQDILQGGEQYF
j_gene: TRBJ2-1; v_gene: TRBV6-2/TRBV6-3; CDR3aa: CASSYSTRGLAGRAYNEQFF
j_gene: TRBJ2-3; v_gene: TRBV12-3/TRBV12-4; CDR3aa: CASSFRTGVKDTQYF
j_gene: TRBJ1-4; v_gene: TRBV28; CDR3aa: CASMGGAAREKLFF
j_gene: TRBJ2-3; v_gene: TRBV24-1; CDR3aa: CATSRTGSFTDTQYF
j_gene: TRBJ1-2; v_gene: TRBV29-1; CDR3aa: CSVGTGGGYGYTF
j_gene: TRBJ2-1; v_gene: TRBV7-2; CDR3aa: CASSLGRGGQGEQFF
j_gene: TRBJ1-1; v_gene: TRBV21-1; CDR3aa: CASSNGQGGVNTEAFF
j_gene: TRBJ2-7; v_gene: TRBV24-1; CDR3aa: CATARTGSYEQYF
j_gene: TRBJ2-5; v_gene: TRBV7-2; CDR3aa: CASSYGFKTQYF
j_gene: TRBJ2-1; v_gene: TRBV6-2/TRBV6-3; CDR3aa: CASSYGLAATNEQFF
j_gene: TRBJ2-3; v_gene: TRBV9; CDR3aa: CASSPPSGASTDTQYF
j_gene: TRBJ1-1; v_gene: TRBV7-9; CDR3aa: CASSLAWGQGTNTEAFF
j_gene: TRBJ2-1; v_gene: TRBV6-5; CDR3aa: CASSYGIGTFEQFF
j_gene: TRBJ2-7; v_gene: TRBV5-1; CDR3aa: CASSLGGSGRAVDEQYF
j_gene: TRBJ2-1; v_gene: TRBV5-6; CDR3aa: CASSGIGLAGVNEQFF
j_gene: TRBJ2-3; v_gene: TRBV10-2; CDR3aa: CASSEGQGRSTDTQYF
j_gene: TRBJ1-1; v_gene: TRBV4-3; CDR3aa: CASSQEMRTEAFF
j_gene: TRBJ2-1; v_gene: TRBV6-6; CDR3aa: CASKSLAYEQFF
j_gene: TRBJ2-7; v_gene: TRBV7-9; CDR3aa: CASSLAGVYEQYF
j_gene: TRBJ2-2; v_gene: TRBV5-4; CDR3aa: CASSNPGYANTGELFF
j_gene: TRBJ2-7; v_gene: TRBV2; CDR3aa: CASRETRLSYEQYF
j_gene: TRBJ1-1; v_gene: TRBV10-3; CDR3aa: CAISDTTGGNTEAFF
j_gene: TRBJ2-7; v_gene: TRBV20-1; CDR3aa: CSARGTLSYEQYF
j_gene: TRBJ2-7; v_gene: TRBV29-1; CDR3aa: CSVVDRDAYEQYF
j_gene: TRBJ2-4; v_gene: TRBV7-6; CDR3aa: CASSSDREGSLPNIQYF